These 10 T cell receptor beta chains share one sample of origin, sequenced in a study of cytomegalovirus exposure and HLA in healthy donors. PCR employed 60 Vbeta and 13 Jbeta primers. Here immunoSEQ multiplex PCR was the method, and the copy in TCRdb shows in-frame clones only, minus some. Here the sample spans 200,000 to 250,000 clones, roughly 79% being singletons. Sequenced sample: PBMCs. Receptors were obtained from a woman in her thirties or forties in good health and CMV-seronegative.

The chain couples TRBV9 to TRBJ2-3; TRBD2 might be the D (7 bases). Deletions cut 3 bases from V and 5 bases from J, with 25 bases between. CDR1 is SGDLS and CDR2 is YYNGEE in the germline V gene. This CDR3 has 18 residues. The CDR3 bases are TGTGCCAGCAGCGGGGGACGGGGTCTGGGGGGGCCGGGAGATACGCAGTATTTT. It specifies CASSGGRGLGGPGDTQYF. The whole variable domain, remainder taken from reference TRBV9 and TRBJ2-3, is DSGVTQTPKHLITATGQRVTLRCSPRSGDLSVYWYQQSLDQGLQFLIQYYNGEERAKGNILERFSAQQFPDLHSELNLSSLELGDSALYFCASSGGRGLGGPGDTQYFGPGTRLTVL.

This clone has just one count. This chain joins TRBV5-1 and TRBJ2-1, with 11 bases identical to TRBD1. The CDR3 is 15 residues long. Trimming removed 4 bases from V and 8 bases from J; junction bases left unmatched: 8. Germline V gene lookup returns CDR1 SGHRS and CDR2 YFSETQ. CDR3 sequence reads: CASSPDRGRGDEQFF. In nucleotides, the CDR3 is TGCGCCAGCAGCCCGGACAGGGGGCGAGGGGATGAGCAGTTCTTC.

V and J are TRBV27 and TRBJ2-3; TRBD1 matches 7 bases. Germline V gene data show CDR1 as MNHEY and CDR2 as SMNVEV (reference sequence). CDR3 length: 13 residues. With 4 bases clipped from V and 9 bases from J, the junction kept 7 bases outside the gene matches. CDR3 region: CASSYPQGYTQYF. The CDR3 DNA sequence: TGTGCCAGCAGTTACCCACAGGGGTACACGCAGTATTTT.

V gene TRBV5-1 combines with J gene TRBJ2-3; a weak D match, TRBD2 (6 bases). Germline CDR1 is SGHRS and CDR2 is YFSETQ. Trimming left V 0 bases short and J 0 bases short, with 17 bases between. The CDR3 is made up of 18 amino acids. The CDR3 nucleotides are TGCGCCAGCAGCTTGGGTGGATTGGCGGGGACTAGCACAGATACGCAGTATTTT. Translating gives CASSLGGLAGTSTDTQYF.

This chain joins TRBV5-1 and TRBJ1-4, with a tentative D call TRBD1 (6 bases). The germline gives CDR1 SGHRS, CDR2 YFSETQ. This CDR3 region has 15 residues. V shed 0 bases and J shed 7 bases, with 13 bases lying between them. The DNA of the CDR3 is TGCGCCAGCAGCTTGGTAGGGGGTGGTGGTGAAAAACTGTTTTTT. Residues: CASSLVGGGGEKLFF.

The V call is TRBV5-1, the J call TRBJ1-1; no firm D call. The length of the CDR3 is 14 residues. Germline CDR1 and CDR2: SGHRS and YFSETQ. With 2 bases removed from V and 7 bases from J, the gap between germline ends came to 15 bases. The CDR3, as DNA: TGCGCCAGCAGCTTCGAGGCCGCAGACGGTGAAGCTTTCTTT. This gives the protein CASSFEAADGEAFF.

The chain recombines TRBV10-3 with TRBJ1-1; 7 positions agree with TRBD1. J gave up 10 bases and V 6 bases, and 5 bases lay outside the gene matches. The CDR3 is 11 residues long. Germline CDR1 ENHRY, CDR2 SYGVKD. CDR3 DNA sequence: TGTGCCATCAGAGAGACAGGGCGAGCTTTCTTT. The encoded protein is CAIRETGRAFF.

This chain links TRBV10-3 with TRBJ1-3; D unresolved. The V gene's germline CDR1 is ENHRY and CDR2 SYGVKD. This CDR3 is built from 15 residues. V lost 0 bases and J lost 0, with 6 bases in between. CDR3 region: CAISESDNSGNTIYF. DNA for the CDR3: TGTGCCATCAGTGAGTCAGACAACTCTGGAAACACCATATATTTT.

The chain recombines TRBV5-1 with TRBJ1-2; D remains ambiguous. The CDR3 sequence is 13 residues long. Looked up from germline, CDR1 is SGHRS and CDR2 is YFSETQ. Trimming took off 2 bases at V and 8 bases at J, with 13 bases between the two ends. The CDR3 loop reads CASSFSIARGYTF. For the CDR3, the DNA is TGCGCCAGCAGCTTTTCCATTGCTAGGGGCTACACCTTC.

The CDR3 bases are TGTGCCATCAGTGAGGGGCGCGGGCCCGTGGAGACCCAGTACTTC. It codes for CAISEGRGPVETQYF. The chain uses TRBV10-3 and TRBJ2-5, with D possibly being TRBD2 (5 bases). V lost 2 bases and J lost 5, with 15 bases in between. This CDR3 contains 15 residues. Germline V gene data show CDR1 as ENHRY and CDR2 as SYGVKD.